These 32 T cell receptor beta chains share one sample of origin, sequenced in a study of PD-1 blockade in classical Hodgkin lymphoma. Indicated time point: newly diagnosed, previously untreated cHL patient sample. Negative selection with magnetic separation was used to purify CD4+ T cells from thawed PBMCs. Assay: immunoSEQ multiplex PCR; the TCRdb copy retains only in-frame clones and omits some. The table lists around 21,000 clones, more than 90% of them singletons. The sample comprised CD4+ T cells from blood. These receptors were taken from a human donor with classical Hodgkin lymphoma.

The chain links TRBV2 to TRBJ1-1; D is uncertain. The CDR3 has 15 amino acids. V was trimmed by 2 bases and J by 3 bases, leaving 13 bases between them. From germline, CDR1 is SNHLY and CDR2 FYNNEI. CDR3 sequence (DNA): TGTGCCAGCAGTGAAAGCTTCTCCCGGTACACTGAAGCTTTCTTT. Translating it yields CASSESFSRYTEAFF.

The chain couples TRBV4-2 to TRBJ2-5; no reliable D call. CDR3 length: 14 amino acids. Germline lookup yields CDR1 LGHNA and CDR2 YNFKEQ. V was pared by 0 bases and J by 0 bases, with 5 bases between. CDR3 protein: CASSQDIYQETQYF. The CDR3 nucleotides read TGTGCCAGCAGCCAAGACATCTACCAAGAGACCCAGTACTTC.

The gene calls are TRBV4-2 and TRBJ2-3; 8 bases map to TRBD2. The CDR3 runs to 15 residues. The V segment lost 5 bases and the J segment 4 bases; nucleotides outside the gene matches: 8. Germline V gene sequence: CDR1 LGHNA, CDR2 YNFKEQ. In DNA form, the CDR3 reads TGTGCCAGCAGCGAGACGGGAGGGCCATCAGATACGCAGTATTTT. Amino acids: CASSETGGPSDTQYF.

This rearrangement joins TRBV19 to TRBJ1-1; 7 bases fit TRBD1. CDR1 and CDR2 (germline): LNHDA, SQIVND (reference sequence). The CDR3 contains 13 residues. The V and J ends lost 9 bases and 3 bases, in that order; junction bases with no gene match: 7. The CDR3 nucleotides are TGTGCCAGCCTCGACAGGGCGGACACTGAAGCTTTCTTT. This translates into CASLDRADTEAFF.

V usage is TRBV4-1 and J usage is TRBJ2-5; tentative D call: TRBD2 (7 bases). The CDR3 loop spans 14 amino acids. Per germline, CDR1 MGHRA and CDR2 YSYEKL. The V gene lost 2 bases and the J gene lost 3 bases, with 10 bases spanning the gap. The CDR3 region has the DNA TGCGCCAGCAGCCAAAGGGGGGGTGAAGAGACCCAGTACTTC. It specifies CASSQRGGEETQYF.

CDR3 sequence reads: CASSYSSGNNQPQHF. CDR3 DNA: TGTGCCAGCAGTTACTCCTCAGGGAACAATCAGCCCCAGCATTTT. The chain combines TRBV6-5 with TRBJ1-5, with a possible D match to TRBD1 (5 bases). Trimming cost V 0 bases and J 3 bases, with 9 bases left between them. Germline V gives CDR1 MNHEY, CDR2 SVGAGI. The CDR3 runs 15 residues.

The chain combines TRBV7-2 with TRBJ2-5, with 9 bases that match TRBD1. V gave up 4 bases and J gave up 5 bases; unmatched junction bases: 14. The CDR3 sequence is 17 residues long. Germline V gene lookup returns CDR1 SGHTA and CDR2 FQGNSA. This CDR3 is CASSYRGLWASVETQYF. In DNA form, the CDR3 reads TGTGCCAGCAGCTACAGGGGGCTTTGGGCTAGCGTCGAGACCCAGTACTTC.

The rearrangement uses TRBV4-1 and TRBJ1-5; possibly TRBD1 for D (5 bases). Trimming took off 1 base at V and 4 bases at J, with 11 bases between the two ends. The CDR3 is made up of 15 amino acids. Germline V gene data show CDR1 as MGHRA and CDR2 as YSYEKL. Here the CDR3 DNA reads TGCGCCAGCAGCCAAGGCCGGGGGGGAAATCAGCCCCAGCATTTT. It yields the protein CASSQGRGGNQPQHF.

The chain carries TRBV6-5 and TRBJ1-5; D is unclear. The CDR3 is 13 amino acids. CDR1 is MNHEY and CDR2 is SVGAGI in the germline V gene. The V end was cut by 2 bases, the J end by 5 bases, with 7 bases between. This chain's CDR3 is CASSYRRDQPQHF. CDR3 nucleotides: TGTGCCAGCAGTTACCGGAGAGATCAGCCCCAGCATTTT.

The chain recombines TRBV30 with TRBJ2-1, with 9 bases that match TRBD2. Trimming removed 1 base from V and 4 bases from J; junction bases left unmatched: 2. CDR1 and CDR2 from the germline V gene are GTSNPN and SVGIG (reference sequence). The CDR3 is 14 residues long. The CDR3, as DNA: TGTGCCTGGAGTGGACTAGCGGTTTACAATGAGCAGTTCTTC. Translating gives CAWSGLAVYNEQFF.

This clone was observed once. V and J are TRBV7-9 and TRBJ1-6, with TRBD1 identical over 7 bases. This CDR3 has 16 amino acids. The trim removed 4 bases at V and 8 bases at J, leaving 11 bases unmatched. Looked up from germline, CDR1 is SEHNR and CDR2 is FQNEAQ (reference sequence). The CDR3 region is CASSSSLQGLYSPLHF. The CDR3 DNA follows: TGTGCCAGCAGCTCCTCCTTACAGGGGCTCTATTCACCCCTCCACTTT.

The gene calls are TRBV28 and TRBJ1-6; unclear D gene. V shed 6 bases and J shed 8 bases, with 17 bases lying between them. CDR3 size: 15 residues. CDR1 and CDR2 (germline): MDHEN, SYDVKM. CDR3 loop: CASRRGTLAYSPLHF. In nucleotides, the CDR3 is TGTGCCAGCAGGCGGGGTACGCTGGCTTATTCACCCCTCCACTTT.

The chain couples TRBV28 to TRBJ1-5; 9 bases line up with TRBD1. The trim removed 7 bases at V and 6 bases at J, leaving 10 bases unmatched. The CDR3 spans 15 residues. Germline V gene lookup returns CDR1 MDHEN and CDR2 SYDVKM. The CDR3 bases are TGTGCCAGCAACTGGGGACAGGGCAGGGGTCAGCCCCAGCATTTT. Translation: CASNWGQGRGQPQHF.

This clone was picked up one time. V and J are TRBV5-1 and TRBJ2-5; 8 bases are a match to TRBD2. Germline lookup yields CDR1 SGHRS and CDR2 YFSETQ. The CDR3 runs to 14 residues. V shed 0 bases and J 5 bases; nucleotides not matched to a gene: 3. The CDR3 bases are TGCGCCAGCAGCTTGGGACTAGCGACGGAGACCCAGTACTTC. Translated, it gives CASSLGLATETQYF.

This chain joins TRBV5-1 and TRBJ2-7; 8 nucleotides match TRBD2. The CDR3 loop spans 13 amino acids. Trimming removed 5 bases from V and 4 bases from J; junction bases left unmatched: 5. Germline V gene sequence: CDR1 SGHRS, CDR2 YFSETQ. CDR3 sequence (DNA): TGCGCCAGCAGTAAGGCGGGAGGTTACGAGCAGTACTTC. Its protein is CASSKAGGYEQYF.

CDR3 sequence: CATSISRVVAGETQYF. Written as DNA, the CDR3 is TGTGCCACCAGCATATCTAGAGTAGTGGCTGGAGAGACCCAGTACTTC. The chain uses TRBV15 and TRBJ2-5; D gene unclear. The V gene's germline CDR1 is LNHNV and CDR2 YYDKDF (reference sequence). The CDR3 consists of 16 residues. V was trimmed by 4 bases and J by 4 bases, leaving 19 bases between them.

The chain joins TRBV19 to TRBJ2-1; the match to TRBD2 covers 9 bases. Germline assignment: CDR1 LNHDA and CDR2 SQIVND (reference sequence). The CDR3 covers 15 residues. The junction had 3 bases not matched to a gene; V was cut back by 5 bases and J by 1 base. DNA of the CDR3: TGTGCCAGTAGTCGGGCGGGAGGGTCCTACAATGAGCAGTTCTTC. Protein product: CASSRAGGSYNEQFF.

This chain connects TRBV18 to TRBJ2-5; D gene uncertain. V was clipped by 2 bases and J by 5 bases, with 12 bases between them. The CDR3 has 14 amino acids. Germline V gene lookup returns CDR1 KGHSH and CDR2 LQKENI. CDR3 protein: CASSPGSRAETQYF. CDR3 coding DNA: TGTGCCAGCTCACCAGGTTCTAGGGCGGAGACCCAGTACTTC.

The chain carries TRBV9 and TRBJ1-1; D might be TRBD1 (5 bases). CDR3 length equals 13 residues. V was cut by 5 bases and J by 4 bases, with 12 bases left in between. CDR1 and CDR2 (germline): SGDLS, YYNGEE. The CDR3 DNA reads as TGTGCCAGCAGAAAGGTGGGGGGCACTGAAGCTTTCTTT. Its protein product is CASRKVGGTEAFF.

The chain has TRBV11-2 and TRBJ2-1; 9 bases agree with TRBD1. The CDR3 is made up of 15 amino acids. V lost 6 bases and J lost 5; bases outside the gene matches: 8. Germline V CDR1 and CDR2: SGHAT, FQNNGV. The CDR3 nucleotides read TGTGCCAGCAGAAAGCCTGGGACAGGGCACAATGAGCAGTTCTTC. This gives the protein CASRKPGTGHNEQFF.

This chain connects TRBV18 to TRBJ2-2; D gene ambiguous. The germline V gene encodes CDR1 KGHSH and CDR2 LQKENI. Trimming cost V 4 bases and J 2 bases, with 11 bases left between them. The CDR3 has 15 amino acids. The CDR3 spells CASSLWTVNTGELFF. CDR3 nucleotides: TGTGCCAGCTCACTCTGGACGGTTAACACCGGGGAGCTGTTTTTT.

This rearrangement joins TRBV7-8 to TRBJ2-3; D uncertain. Germline lookup yields CDR1 SGHVS and CDR2 FQNEAQ. V dropped 5 bases and J dropped 4 bases, with 10 bases sitting between them. This CDR3 region has 13 residues. CDR3 nucleotides: TGTGCCAGCAGCCCACGGGTGGCAGATACGCAGTATTTT. This sequence encodes CASSPRVADTQYF.

The chain carries TRBV11-3 and TRBJ2-2; D might be TRBD1 or TRBD2, each matching 5 bases. This CDR3 has 17 residues. The germline V gene encodes CDR1 SGHNT and CDR2 YENEEA. Trimming shortened V by 1 base and J by 3 bases, and 15 bases separated the two germline ends. In DNA, the CDR3 is TGTGCCAGCAGCTTAGGCACCCGGGACGGAGACACCGGGGAGCTGTTTTTT. It encodes CASSLGTRDGDTGELFF.

The V and J genes are TRBV10-3 and TRBJ1-1; 9 bases line up with TRBD1. The CDR3 extends over 13 amino acids. CDR1 is ENHRY and CDR2 is SYGVKD in the germline V gene. The V gene end was trimmed by 6 bases and the J gene end by 8 bases; junction bases not matched to a gene: 7. DNA for the CDR3: TGTGCCATCAGCTCAGGACAGGGGAGCGAAGCTTTCTTT. Protein: CAISSGQGSEAFF.

V and J are TRBV18 and TRBJ2-5, with 10 bases identical to TRBD1. This CDR3 is built from 16 residues. The germline gives CDR1 KGHSH, CDR2 LQKENI. Trimming cost V 5 bases and J 0 bases; bases outside gene matches: 6. CDR3: CASSFRDRGNQETQYF. The DNA of the CDR3 is TGTGCCAGCTCATTCCGGGACAGGGGAAACCAAGAGACCCAGTACTTC.

V usage is TRBV5-1 and J usage is TRBJ2-7; 10 nucleotides align to TRBD2. V gave up 4 bases and J gave up 1 base; unmatched junction bases: 5. This CDR3 is built from 15 residues. Germline V gene data show CDR1 as SGHRS and CDR2 as YFSETQ. CDR3 in DNA: TGCGCCAGCAGCGTGGGACTAGCGAGTTCCTACGAGCAGTACTTC. This encodes CASSVGLASSYEQYF. Using reference TRBV5-1 and TRBJ2-7 for the parts outside the CDR3, the full variable domain is KAGVTQTPRYLIKTRGQQVTLSCSPISGHRSVSWYQQTPGQGLQFLFEYFSETQRNKGNFPGRFSGRQFSNSRSEMNVSTLELGDSALYLCASSVGLASSYEQYFGPGTRLTVT.

The gene calls are TRBV5-1 and TRBJ2-5; D may be TRBD1 (7 bases). This CDR3 is built from 14 residues. Germline values: CDR1 SGHRS, CDR2 YFSETQ. Trimming pared 6 bases from V and 6 bases from J, leaving 18 bases between. The CDR3 DNA sequence: TGCGCCAGCACCCTGGGAGGACAGGCTAAGACCCAGTACTTC. Its protein is CASTLGGQAKTQYF.

The sample holds a few counts of this clone. The CDR3 region has the DNA TGCAGTGCTAGATCTGACAGGGGCTACACCTTC. Translated: CSARSDRGYTF. The rearrangement links TRBV20-1 to TRBJ1-2; the D gene is possibly TRBD1 (6 bases). This CDR3 has 11 amino acids. V was shortened by 2 bases and J by 8 bases, with 9 bases between the two germline ends. Germline V gene lookup returns CDR1 DFQATT and CDR2 SNEGSKA (reference sequence).

The chain joins TRBV11-3 to TRBJ2-7; TRBD1 aligns across 7 bases. CDR1 is SGHNT, CDR2 YENEEA, per germline. The CDR3 is 14 residues long. Trimming removed 5 bases from V and 2 bases from J; junction bases left unmatched: 6. The CDR3 reads CASSRDRFTYEQYF. The CDR3 DNA sequence: TGTGCCAGCAGCCGGGACAGATTTACCTACGAGCAGTACTTC.

The chain is built from TRBV19 and TRBJ2-7, with TRBD1 matching over 10 bases. The CDR3 is made up of 14 amino acids. Germline V gene lookup returns CDR1 LNHDA and CDR2 SQIVND (reference sequence). Trimming took 6 bases from V and 1 from J; bases not matched to a gene: 3. The CDR3 DNA is TGTGCCAGTAGCGGGGACAGGGGATCCTACGAGCAGTACTTC. This translates into CASSGDRGSYEQYF.

This chain joins TRBV5-1 and TRBJ2-2; D remains ambiguous. Per germline, CDR1 SGHRS and CDR2 YFSETQ. The CDR3 runs 17 residues. V was trimmed by 1 base and J by 3 bases, leaving 16 bases between them. The CDR3 bases are TGCGCCAGCAGCTTGTTTGGTTCGACCGTGGACACCGGGGAGCTGTTTTTT. Translating it yields CASSLFGSTVDTGELFF.

The table lists this clone with a few counts. The genes are TRBV6-5 and TRBJ1-2; D may be TRBD1 (5 bases). From germline, CDR1 is MNHEY and CDR2 SVGAGI. This CDR3 spans 14 amino acids. The V gene lost 2 bases and the J gene lost 6 bases, with 13 bases spanning the gap. The CDR3 protein is CASSYPQARDGYTF. CDR3 DNA sequence: TGTGCCAGCAGTTACCCACAGGCCCGGGATGGCTACACCTTC.